A single TCR beta chain is shown here with its context. Antigen unknown. The data are from a study of response to subunit inactivated influenza vaccine. Study observations and caveats: The study's authors posited that every seasonal influenza vaccination enlists few new T cells.

The germline gives CDR1 SQVTM, CDR2 ANQGSEA. The CDR3 has 15 amino acids. J was trimmed by 0 bases and V by 0 bases; bases with no gene match: 2. TCRdb reanalysed the RT-PCR reads using MiXCR and keeps one entry per CDR3 protein. The sample includes about 240,000 distinct CDR3 sequences, 10% to 15% seen only once; the top ten take 7.8%. The TCR comes from a man aged 45-65 years who received an inactivated influenza vaccine. The material was non-naive T cells sorted from PBMCs, obtained approximately 15 days before vaccination. The rearrangement joins TRBV29-1 to TRBJ2-1; 7 bases are a match to TRBD2. In DNA, the CDR3 is TGCAGCGTTGAAGATCTAGCGGTCTCCTACAATGAGCAGTTCTTC. Protein sequence: CSVEDLAVSYNEQFF.